Below, 23 T cell receptor beta chains from the same sample are listed, as sequenced in a study of shared clonotypes between healthy human individuals. Generated by immunoSEQ multiplex PCR, the TCRdb table keeps only in-frame clones and is missing some. The profile shows around 1.4 million clones, roughly 98.5% of them singletons. Sequenced sample: naive CD4+ T cells sorted from blood. This sample's subset: CD45RA+ positively selected. The receptors originated from a young man in good health.

This sequence joins TRBV5-1 and TRBJ2-7, with 7 bases matching TRBD2. The CDR3 totals 15 residues. J gave up 0 bases and V 2 bases, and 5 bases lay outside the gene matches. Germline CDR1 reads SGHRS; CDR2 reads YFSETQ. CDR3 region: CASSFGLGISYEQYF. The CDR3 DNA reads TGCGCCAGCAGCTTCGGACTAGGGATCTCCTACGAGCAGTACTTC. The full variable domain, in which reference TRBV5-1 and TRBJ2-7 provide the parts outside the CDR3, is KAGVTQTPRYLIKTRGQQVTLSCSPISGHRSVSWYQQTPGQGLQFLFEYFSETQRNKGNFPGRFSGRQFSNSRSEMNVSTLELGDSALYLCASSFGLGISYEQYFGPGTRLTVT.

The chain is built from TRBV28 and TRBJ2-2, with 8 bases matching TRBD1. CDR1 is MDHEN, CDR2 SYDVKM, per germline. CDR3 length: 14 residues. Germline trimming cut 4 bases from V and 5 bases from J; bases unmatched to any gene: 3. The CDR3 region is CASSSGQETGELFF. CDR3 coding DNA: TGTGCCAGCAGTTCGGGACAGGAGACCGGGGAGCTGTTTTTT. Full variable domain (rest looked up from reference TRBV28 and TRBJ2-2): DVKVTQSSRYLVKRTGEKVFLECVQDMDHENMFWYRQDPGLGLRLIYFSYDVKMKEKGDIPEGYSVSREKKERFSLILESASTNQTSMYLCASSSGQETGELFFGEGSRLTVL.

This sequence joins TRBV6-5 and TRBJ2-4, with D uncertain. The CDR3 covers 14 residues. Germline V lookup: CDR1 MNHEY, CDR2 SVGAGI. V dropped 0 bases and J dropped 4 bases, with 7 bases sitting between them. The CDR3 region is CASSYSREKNIQYF. The DNA of the CDR3 is TGTGCCAGCAGTTACTCGCGAGAAAAAAACATTCAGTACTTC.

The chain has TRBV5-8 and TRBJ2-5; TRBD1 aligns across 9 bases. V lost 6 bases and J lost 8; bases outside the gene matches: 5. This CDR3 is 12 amino acids long. Looked up from germline, CDR1 is SGHTS and CDR2 is YDEGEE. This CDR3 reads CASTRQGDTQYF. In DNA form, the CDR3 reads TGTGCCAGCACCAGACAGGGGGATACCCAGTACTTC.

The CDR3 DNA follows: TGTGCCAGCTCACCAGGGACAGTCCGCGGGGAAAAACTGTTTTTT. Amino acid sequence: CASSPGTVRGEKLFF. The V call is TRBV18, the J call TRBJ1-4, with TRBD1 matching 7 bases. This CDR3 contains 15 residues. With V trimmed by 2 bases and J by 8 bases, 8 bases remained unmatched. The germline V gene encodes CDR1 KGHSH and CDR2 LQKENI. The full variable domain, rest sourced from reference TRBV18 and TRBJ1-4, is NAGVMQNPRHLVRRRGQEARLRCSPMKGHSHVYWYRQLPEEGLKFMVYLQKENIIDESGMPKERFSAEFPKEGPSILRIQQVVRGDSAAYFCASSPGTVRGEKLFFGSGTQLSVL.

The V call is TRBV6-5, the J call TRBJ2-7; 8 nucleotides agree with TRBD1. Germline values: CDR1 MNHEY, CDR2 SVGAGI. V dropped 6 bases and J dropped 0; count of bases not matched to a gene: 4. The CDR3 length is 14 residues. CDR3 bases: TGTGCCAGCAGAACAGGACAGGGCTCCTACGAGCAGTACTTC. It codes for CASRTGQGSYEQYF.

A word on this clone: Distinct nucleotide sequences in the sample also encode this CDR3. This chain joins TRBV5-4 and TRBJ1-1, with D possibly TRBD1 on 6 matching bases. This CDR3 contains 15 residues. V lost 0 bases to trimming and J lost 3 bases, with 12 bases between them. CDR1 is SGHNT, CDR2 YYREEE, per germline (reference sequence). CDR3 sequence: CASSLGQGRDTEAFF. In DNA form, the CDR3 reads TGTGCCAGCAGCTTGGGGCAGGGGAGGGACACTGAAGCTTTCTTT. Based on the CDR3 plus reference TRBV5-4 and TRBJ1-1, the full variable domain is ETGVTQSPTHLIKTRGQQVTLRCSSQSGHNTVSWYQQALGQGPQFIFQYYREEENGRGNFPPRFSGLQFPNYSSELNVNALELDDSALYLCASSLGQGRDTEAFFGQGTRLTVV.

The J gene is TRBJ2-2, the V gene TRBV5-1, with unresolved D. The CDR3 is made up of 16 amino acids. V was shortened by 0 bases and J by 0 bases, with 9 bases between the two germline ends. Per the germline V gene, CDR1 is SGHRS and CDR2 is YFSETQ. The CDR3 DNA sequence: TGCGCCAGCAGCTTGGCATCAGGAACGAACACCGGGGAGCTGTTTTTT. It translates to CASSLASGTNTGELFF. The variable domain in full, with the rest retrieved from reference TRBV5-1 and TRBJ2-2, is KAGVTQTPRYLIKTRGQQVTLSCSPISGHRSVSWYQQTPGQGLQFLFEYFSETQRNKGNFPGRFSGRQFSNSRSEMNVSTLELGDSALYLCASSLASGTNTGELFFGEGSRLTVL.

The chain carries TRBV5-6 and TRBJ2-5, with D maybe TRBD1 (6 bases). The CDR3 is 13 residues long. Germline V gives CDR1 SGHDT, CDR2 YYEEEE. Trimming left V 4 bases short and J 5 bases short, with 12 bases between. CDR3 loop: CASSHNRVETQYF. The DNA for the CDR3 is TGTGCCAGCAGCCATAACAGGGTTGAGACCCAGTACTTC.

This clone was observed a single time. The V and J genes are TRBV7-2 and TRBJ1-4; D might be TRBD1 (6 bases). Deletions cut 5 bases from V and 6 bases from J, with 16 bases between. This CDR3 region has 15 residues. Germline-derived CDR1 and CDR2 are SGHTA and FQGNSA. The CDR3 DNA sequence: TGTGCCAGCAGCCCCCAGACAGGTCTATATGAAAAACTGTTTTTT. This encodes CASSPQTGLYEKLFF.

The CDR3 DNA reads TGTGCCAGCAGGGGACAGGGTAGTCCCGGGGAGCTGTTTTTT. Encoded protein: CASRGQGSPGELFF. V gene TRBV27 combines with J gene TRBJ2-2, with 9 bases lining up with TRBD1. This CDR3 is built from 14 residues. CDR1 and CDR2 (germline): MNHEY, SMNVEV (reference sequence). The ends lost 6 bases at V and 6 bases at J; junction bases unmatched: 5.

The J gene is TRBJ2-1, the V gene TRBV5-1; the D gene is possibly TRBD2 (5 bases). This CDR3 has 14 amino acids. V was pared by 1 base and J by 5 bases, with 10 bases between. In germline, CDR1 is SGHRS, CDR2 YFSETQ. Here the CDR3 reads CASSLLREHNEQFF. The CDR3 nucleotides are TGCGCCAGCAGCTTGCTCCGGGAACACAATGAGCAGTTCTTC.

V gene TRBV10-3 combines with J gene TRBJ2-3; tentative D call: TRBD1 (5 bases). Germline assignment: CDR1 ENHRY and CDR2 SYGVKD. Deletions cut 7 bases from V and 4 bases from J, with 12 bases between. The CDR3 totals 13 residues. For the CDR3, the DNA is TGTGCCATCAATGGAGCAGGGCCAGATACGCAGTATTTT. This sequence encodes CAINGAGPDTQYF.

The V and J genes are TRBV11-2 and TRBJ2-6, with 8 bases that match TRBD1. CDR3 length: 16 amino acids. V shed 5 bases, J shed 1 base, and the junction held 4 bases outside the gene matches. CDR1 and CDR2 from the germline V gene are SGHAT and FQNNGV. CDR3 sequence: CASSRRGLSGANVLTF. CDR3 nucleotides: TGTGCCAGCAGCCGCAGGGGGCTGTCTGGGGCCAACGTCCTGACTTTC.

The chain uses TRBV18 and TRBJ2-5; D unresolved. The CDR3 runs 13 residues. CDR1 and CDR2 from the germline V gene are KGHSH and LQKENI. V was pared by 2 bases and J by 5 bases, with 9 bases between. CDR3 amino acids: CASSPGDWETQYF. The CDR3 nucleotides read TGTGCCAGCTCACCAGGGGATTGGGAGACCCAGTACTTC. Complete variable domain (other parts from reference TRBV18 and TRBJ2-5): NAGVMQNPRHLVRRRGQEARLRCSPMKGHSHVYWYRQLPEEGLKFMVYLQKENIIDESGMPKERFSAEFPKEGPSILRIQQVVRGDSAAYFCASSPGDWETQYFGPGTRLLVL.

This clone is a singleton in its sample. The gene calls are TRBV11-2 and TRBJ2-3; TRBD2 matches 9 bases. V was clipped by 6 bases and J by 1 base; unmatched bases: 8. The CDR3 runs to 16 residues. Germline loops: CDR1 SGHAT, CDR2 FQNNGV. The CDR3 spells CASSYRRGGGTDTQYF. In DNA, the CDR3 is TGTGCCAGCAGTTATCGTCGCGGGGGGGGCACAGATACGCAGTATTTT.

The V call is TRBV27, the J call TRBJ2-7; 7 bases align to TRBD1. V lost 6 bases and J lost 7; bases outside the gene matches: 9. Germline values: CDR1 MNHEY, CDR2 SMNVEV (reference sequence). The CDR3 has 13 amino acids. The CDR3 spells CASRRGHPVEQYF. CDR3 bases: TGTGCCAGCAGGAGGGGGCATCCAGTAGAGCAGTACTTC.

In this sample, this clone turned up once. The J gene is TRBJ2-3, the V gene TRBV7-8, with D possibly being TRBD1 or TRBD2 (5 bases each). Trimming cost V 5 bases and J 2 bases, with 20 bases left between them. The CDR3 contains 17 residues. Per the germline V gene, CDR1 is SGHVS and CDR2 is FQNEAQ. This chain's CDR3 is CASSLRQRRLFTDTQYF. In DNA form, the CDR3 reads TGTGCCAGCAGCCTACGACAGAGGAGGCTGTTCACAGATACGCAGTATTTT. The full variable domain, its missing parts supplied by reference TRBV7-8 and TRBJ2-3, is GAGVSQSPRYKVAKRGQDVALRCDPISGHVSLFWYQQALGQGPEFLTYFQNEAQLDKSGLPSDRFFAERPEGSVSTLKIQRTQQEDSAVYLCASSLRQRRLFTDTQYFGPGTRLTVL.

This chain joins TRBV7-9 and TRBJ1-1; D is ambiguous. V shed 2 bases and J shed 5 bases, with 9 bases lying between them. The CDR3 is made up of 13 amino acids. Per the germline V gene, CDR1 is SEHNR and CDR2 is FQNEAQ (reference sequence). The CDR3 spells CASSLFERTEAFF. CDR3 in DNA: TGTGCCAGCAGCTTATTTGAGAGGACTGAAGCTTTCTTT.

This rearrangement joins TRBV28 to TRBJ1-2; 8 bases map to TRBD1. Germline-derived CDR1 and CDR2 are MDHEN and SYDVKM. V lost 9 bases and J lost 7; bases outside the gene matches: 7. The length of the CDR3 is 12 residues. The DNA for the CDR3 is TGTGCCAGTCTTACAGGGGGTTTTGGCTACACCTTC. This sequence encodes CASLTGGFGYTF.

This clone was observed a single time. The chain recombines TRBV7-8 with TRBJ2-5; the D is unclear. The ends were cut back, 9 bases at V and 8 bases at J, with 13 bases in the middle. CDR1 is SGHVS, CDR2 FQNEAQ, per germline. The CDR3 runs to 11 residues. CDR3 in amino acids: CASSPAQTQYF. The CDR3 region has the DNA TGTGCCAGTTCCCCAGCCCAAACCCAGTACTTC.

The chain recombines TRBV10-3 with TRBJ1-2; a weak D match, TRBD1 (5 bases). With 0 bases removed from V and 0 bases from J, the gap between germline ends came to 8 bases. Germline CDR1 is ENHRY and CDR2 is SYGVKD. CDR3 length equals 15 residues. As DNA, the CDR3 is TGTGCCATCAGTGAGTCTGGGGCCGCTAACTATGGCTACACCTTC. Protein: CAISESGAANYGYTF.

The V call is TRBV7-2, the J call TRBJ2-2, with D possibly called TRBD1 or TRBD2 (5 bases each). Germline V lookup: CDR1 SGHTA, CDR2 FQGNSA. V was cut by 2 bases and J by 9 bases, with 25 bases left in between. This CDR3 is 18 amino acids long. CDR3: CASSLTITRGTWWWELFF. DNA of the CDR3: TGTGCCAGCAGCTTAACCATAACGAGAGGGACCTGGTGGTGGGAGCTGTTTTTT.